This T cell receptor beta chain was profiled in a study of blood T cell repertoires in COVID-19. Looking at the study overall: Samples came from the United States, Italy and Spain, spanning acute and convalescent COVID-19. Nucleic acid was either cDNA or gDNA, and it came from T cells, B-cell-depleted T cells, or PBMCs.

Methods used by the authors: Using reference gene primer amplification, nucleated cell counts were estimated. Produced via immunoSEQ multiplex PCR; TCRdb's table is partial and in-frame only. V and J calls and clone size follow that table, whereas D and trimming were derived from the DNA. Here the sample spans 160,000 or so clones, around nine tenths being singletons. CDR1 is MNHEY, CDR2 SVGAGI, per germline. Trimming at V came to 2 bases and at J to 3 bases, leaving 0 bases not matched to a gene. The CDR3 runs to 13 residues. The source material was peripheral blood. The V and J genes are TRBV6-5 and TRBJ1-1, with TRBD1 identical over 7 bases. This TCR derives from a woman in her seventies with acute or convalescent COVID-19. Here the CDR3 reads CASSYQGDTEAFF. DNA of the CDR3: TGTGCCAGCAGTTACCAGGGGGACACTGAAGCTTTCTTT.